Below, 24 T cell receptor beta chains from the same sample are listed, as sequenced in a study of cytomegalovirus exposure and HLA in healthy donors. The data were produced by immunoSEQ multiplex PCR, yet TCRdb's version contains in-frame clones alone and is incomplete. The sample yields about 160,000 clones, around 96% seen once. The specimen sequenced was PBMCs. The receptors stem from a young woman in good health and CMV-seronegative.

This chain uses TRBV2 with TRBJ1-1, with TRBD1 as a possible D gene (5 bases). CDR3 length: 15 residues. V was pared by 6 bases and J by 0 bases, with 14 bases between. Germline values: CDR1 SNHLY, CDR2 FYNNEI. The CDR3 sequence: CASRADSYMNTEAFF. In nucleotides, the CDR3 is TGTGCCAGCAGAGCAGACAGTTACATGAACACTGAAGCTTTCTTT. The variable domain in full, completed from reference TRBV2 and TRBJ1-1, reads EPEVTQTPSHQVTQMGQEVILRCVPISNHLYFYWYRQILGQKVEFLVSFYNNEISEKSEIFDDQFSVERPDGSNFTLKIRSTKLEDSAMYFCASRADSYMNTEAFFGQGTRLTVV.

This clone has only one observation. The chain is built from TRBV29-1 and TRBJ2-5, with 10 bases matching TRBD2. CDR1 and CDR2 (germline): SQVTM, ANQGSEA. Trimming took 3 bases from V and 5 from J; bases not matched to a gene: 3. The CDR3 spans 13 residues. CDR3 amino acids: CSVEGLAKETQYF. CDR3 DNA: TGCAGCGTTGAGGGACTAGCGAAGGAGACCCAGTACTTC.

The rearrangement uses TRBV7-8 and TRBJ1-3; the match to TRBD1 covers 7 bases. This CDR3 is built from 17 residues. Germline CDR1 reads SGHVS; CDR2 reads FQNEAQ. The V and J ends lost 0 bases and 0 bases, in that order; junction bases with no gene match: 5. Written as DNA, the CDR3 is TGTGCCAGCAGCTTAGCGGAAGGACAGGCCTCTGGAAACACCATATATTTT. This sequence encodes CASSLAEGQASGNTIYF.

V gene TRBV27 combines with J gene TRBJ2-3, with 7 nucleotides matching TRBD2. The trim removed 1 base at V and 4 bases at J, leaving 8 bases unmatched. The CDR3 is made up of 16 amino acids. Germline CDR1 and CDR2: MNHEY and SMNVEV (reference sequence). CDR3 nucleotides: TGTGCCAGCAGTTTATGGGCGGGAGTTGGGGCAGATACGCAGTATTTT. Translation: CASSLWAGVGADTQYF.

The V call is TRBV4-1, the J call TRBJ2-7, with 8 bases matching TRBD1. This CDR3 has 13 amino acids. CDR1 and CDR2 (germline): MGHRA, YSYEKL. V was pared by 4 bases and J by 2 bases, with 1 base of the junction left unmatched. CDR3 amino acids: CASSPGQAYEQYF. CDR3 nucleotides: TGCGCCAGCAGCCCGGGACAGGCCTACGAGCAGTACTTC.

The chain carries TRBV4-1 and TRBJ2-2, with 11 bases that match TRBD1. CDR3 size: 19 residues. J lost 8 bases, V lost 2 bases, and 16 bases had no gene match. In germline, CDR1 is MGHRA, CDR2 YSYEKL. CDR3 DNA sequence: TGCGCCAGCAGCCAATCCCCGTGGACAGGGGGCCCGGTCTGGGGGGAGCTGTTTTTT. Encoded protein: CASSQSPWTGGPVWGELFF.

This rearrangement joins TRBV6-6 to TRBJ2-1; a possible D gene is TRBD1 (5 bases). The CDR3 spans 14 residues. The V and J ends lost 8 bases and 2 bases respectively, with 13 bases between them. The germline gives CDR1 MNHNY, CDR2 SVGAGI (reference sequence). The CDR3 DNA is TGTGCCAGCCATAGGGGTTCCACCTACAATGAGCAGTTCTTC. Its translation is CASHRGSTYNEQFF.

This sequence joins TRBV2 and TRBJ1-6, with TRBD1 matching 7 bases. Germline values: CDR1 SNHLY, CDR2 FYNNEI. CDR3 length equals 14 residues. V dropped 3 bases and J dropped 10; count of bases not matched to a gene: 6. Here the CDR3 DNA reads TGTGCCAGCAGTGATAGACAGGGTCGGTCACCCCTCCACTTT. Translating gives CASSDRQGRSPLHF.

The rearrangement uses TRBV21-1 and TRBJ1-2; the table names TRBD1, a call not compared with the DNA. TRBV21-1 is a pseudogene locus. The CDR3 sequence is 15 residues long. The CDR3 DNA reads TGTGCCAGCAGCAAAGGGGGACAGGGTCACTATGGCTACACCTTC. The encoded protein is CASSKGGQGHYGYTF.

The chain's CDR3 is CATRLRDSPTDTQYF. The CDR3 DNA sequence: TGTGCCACCCGCTTGCGGGACAGCCCCACAGATACGCAGTATTTT. V and J are TRBV19 and TRBJ2-3, with D maybe TRBD1 (7 bases). The V and J ends lost 10 bases and 2 bases respectively, with 19 bases between them. The CDR3 is 15 amino acids. The V gene's germline CDR1 is LNHDA and CDR2 SQIVND (reference sequence).

The gene calls are TRBV10-1 and TRBJ2-7; 12 nucleotides align to TRBD2. This CDR3 is built from 13 residues. The germline CDR1 and CDR2 sequences are WNHNN and SYGVQD (reference sequence). Trimming cost V 10 bases and J 4 bases; bases outside gene matches: 5. The CDR3 reads CAKKLAGGYEQYF. As DNA, the CDR3 is TGCGCCAAAAAACTAGCGGGGGGATACGAGCAGTACTTC.

This rearrangement joins TRBV27 to TRBJ1-6, with 9 positions matching TRBD1. The CDR3 is made up of 16 amino acids. V was pared by 2 bases and J by 4 bases, with 3 bases of the junction left unmatched. The germline gives CDR1 MNHEY, CDR2 SMNVEV (reference sequence). The CDR3 region is CASSLVQGAYNSPLHF. DNA of the CDR3: TGTGCCAGCAGTTTAGTACAGGGGGCGTATAATTCACCCCTCCACTTT.

This clone came up once. V usage is TRBV5-4 and J usage is TRBJ2-7; possible D gene TRBD1, 6 bases. CDR1 and CDR2 from the germline V gene are SGHNT and YYREEE (reference sequence). The CDR3 consists of 13 residues. Trimming cost V 0 bases and J 5 bases, with 9 bases left between them. The DNA of the CDR3 is TGTGCCAGCAGCTTGGACAGGGTCCACGAGCAGTACTTC. It specifies CASSLDRVHEQYF.

This chain joins TRBV6-1 and TRBJ1-2; D not resolved. Trimming stripped 0 bases from V and 0 bases from J, with 11 bases between. The V gene's germline CDR1 is MNHNS and CDR2 SASEGT. The CDR3 sequence is 16 residues long. Here the CDR3 DNA reads TGTGCCAGCAGTGAAGCGCTGAGGATAGCTAACTATGGCTACACCTTC. It translates to CASSEALRIANYGYTF.

This chain joins TRBV19 and TRBJ2-3; TRBD2 agrees at 12 bases. Germline lookup yields CDR1 LNHDA and CDR2 SQIVND (reference sequence). The CDR3 consists of 15 residues. The V and J ends lost 5 bases and 6 bases, in that order; junction bases with no gene match: 6. The CDR3 coding sequence is TGTGCCAGTAGTGCAACTAGCGGGGGGCGCGATACGCAGTATTTT. The encoded protein is CASSATSGGRDTQYF.

This clone was observed once. The CDR3 DNA reads TGTGCCAGCTCACCGGGCGTAAGGGATACGCAGTATTTT. Protein product: CASSPGVRDTQYF. This sequence joins TRBV18 and TRBJ2-3, with D uncertain. Trimming stripped 3 bases from V and 6 bases from J, with 10 bases between. CDR3 length: 13 residues. CDR1 and CDR2 from the germline V gene are KGHSH and LQKENI.

The chain is built from TRBV7-9 and TRBJ1-2; D is unresolved. With 5 bases removed from V and 4 bases from J, the gap between germline ends came to 14 bases. Looked up from germline, CDR1 is SEHNR and CDR2 is FQNEAQ (reference sequence). The CDR3 runs to 14 residues. This chain's CDR3 is CASSAGSSGYGYTF. The DNA for the CDR3 is TGTGCCAGCAGCGCCGGGTCTTCCGGCTATGGCTACACCTTC. The full variable domain, with the rest looked up from reference TRBV7-9 and TRBJ1-2, is DTGVSQNPRHKITKRGQNVTFRCDPISEHNRLYWYRQTLGQGPEFLTYFQNEAQLEKSRLLSDRFSAERPKGSFSTLEIQRTEQGDSAMYLCASSAGSSGYGYTFGSGTRLTVV.

The chain uses TRBV29-1 and TRBJ1-6; TRBD1 is a possible D gene (6 bases). The CDR3 runs 13 residues. The V and J ends lost 5 bases and 7 bases respectively, with 12 bases between them. The germline gives CDR1 SQVTM, CDR2 ANQGSEA. Written as DNA, the CDR3 is TGCAGCGTTCGACGGGACACCAATTCACCCCTCCACTTT. This sequence encodes CSVRRDTNSPLHF.

This chain uses TRBV6-6 with TRBJ2-1, with a possible D match to TRBD2 (7 bases). This CDR3 has 16 residues. Germline V lookup: CDR1 MNHNY, CDR2 SVGAGI (reference sequence). V was pared by 0 bases and J by 3 bases, with 12 bases between. This CDR3 is CASSYSGGGSYNEQFF. CDR3 in DNA: TGTGCCAGCAGTTACTCAGGGGGGGGAAGCTACAATGAGCAGTTCTTC.

V usage is TRBV9 and J usage is TRBJ2-3; 14 positions match TRBD2. In germline, CDR1 is SGDLS, CDR2 YYNGEE. Trimming cost V 0 bases and J 4 bases; bases outside gene matches: 4. There are 17 residues in the CDR3. This CDR3 is CASSVGGTSGGSDTQYF. CDR3 DNA sequence: TGTGCCAGCAGCGTAGGGGGGACTAGCGGGGGTTCAGATACGCAGTATTTT. Looking up the rest from reference TRBV9 and TRBJ2-3 gives the full variable domain: DSGVTQTPKHLITATGQRVTLRCSPRSGDLSVYWYQQSLDQGLQFLIQYYNGEERAKGNILERFSAQQFPDLHSELNLSSLELGDSALYFCASSVGGTSGGSDTQYFGPGTRLTVL.

The gene calls are TRBV7-3 and TRBJ2-2; 8 bases are a match to TRBD1. The CDR3 runs to 15 residues. Per germline, CDR1 SGHTA and CDR2 FQGTGA. J gave up 1 base and V 6 bases, and 4 bases lay outside the gene matches. The DNA for the CDR3 is TGTGCCAGCAGTCCCGGGACAGGGAACACCGGGGAGCTGTTTTTT. It yields the protein CASSPGTGNTGELFF.

V usage is TRBV10-3 and J usage is TRBJ2-1; 9 nucleotides line up with TRBD2. CDR1 and CDR2 (germline): ENHRY, SYGVKD. The CDR3 loop spans 17 amino acids. The V and J ends lost 8 bases and 4 bases, in that order; junction bases with no gene match: 15. The CDR3 nucleotides are TGTGCCATCTCACCCTGGGTAGCGGGGGCCATTTACAATGAGCAGTTCTTC. Protein: CAISPWVAGAIYNEQFF.

The rearrangement joins TRBV18 to TRBJ2-1; 9 bases line up with TRBD1. CDR1 and CDR2 from the germline V gene are KGHSH and LQKENI. V shed 2 bases, J shed 8 bases, and the junction held 7 bases outside the gene matches. This CDR3 is built from 15 residues. The CDR3 spells CASSPLGTGLHEQFF. The CDR3 coding sequence is TGTGCCAGCTCACCATTGGGGACAGGGCTCCATGAGCAGTTCTTC. The full variable domain, rest sourced from reference TRBV18 and TRBJ2-1, is NAGVMQNPRHLVRRRGQEARLRCSPMKGHSHVYWYRQLPEEGLKFMVYLQKENIIDESGMPKERFSAEFPKEGPSILRIQQVVRGDSAAYFCASSPLGTGLHEQFFGPGTRLTVL.

The V and J genes are TRBV13 and TRBJ2-7, with D tentatively TRBD1 (6 bases). Per the germline V gene, CDR1 is PRHDT and CDR2 is FYEKMQ (reference sequence). Trimming removed 5 bases at V and 0 bases at J, with 11 bases between. This CDR3 is built from 14 residues. CDR3 coding DNA: TGTGCCAGCAGCCCTGGACAGTACTCCTACGAGCAGTACTTC. Translating gives CASSPGQYSYEQYF. The whole variable domain, remainder taken from reference TRBV13 and TRBJ2-7, is AAGVIQSPRHLIKEKRETATLKCYPIPRHDTVYWYQQGPGQDPQFLISFYEKMQSDKGSIPDRFSAQQFSDYHSELNMSSLELGDSALYFCASSPGQYSYEQYFGPGTRLTVT.